The clone carrying this TCR beta chain was detected many times. Antigen specificity is unknown. The sample is drawn from a study of tumor and adjacent non-tumor tissue in lung cancer. This sample's RNA came from whole unsorted tissue. Study observations and caveats: Tumor tissue had significantly higher TCR diversity than normal lung.

CDR1 and CDR2 (germline): MNHNS, SASEGT. The CDR3 covers 16 residues. With 6 bases clipped from V and 2 bases from J, the junction kept 9 bases outside the gene matches. A modified ARM-PCR protocol with three rounds of nested PCR amplified TCRbeta. TCRdb ran MiXCR on the multiplex PCR reads and lists one entry per CDR3 protein. The table has about 93,000 distinct CDR3 sequences, just over 65% seen once. The sequenced sample was lung tumor tissue. This chain connects TRBV6-1 to TRBJ2-7, with 11 bases lining up with TRBD1. This TCR came from a man aged 55 to 69 with non-small cell lung cancer. In nucleotides, the CDR3 is TGTGCCAGCAGCGATGGACGGACAGGGGGCCCCTACGAGCAGTACTTC. This codes for CASSDGRTGGPYEQYF.